The text below deals with one T cell receptor beta chain. Using its own MiXCR run on the RT-PCR reads, TCRdb lists one record per CDR3 protein. The sample has around 700,000 distinct CDR3 sequences; 12% to 15% are singletons. The sequencing input was memory CD4+ T cells from blood. This TCR was sampled from a female donor in good health, serving as a healthy control.

The CDR3 loop is CASTLAGGSSGTQYF. DNA for the CDR3: TGTGCCAGCACCCTAGCGGGAGGGTCCAGTGGGACCCAGTACTTC. V and J are TRBV7-2 and TRBJ2-5; 12 bases agree with TRBD2. J lost 7 bases, V lost 7 bases, and 10 bases had no gene match. Germline lookup yields CDR1 SGHTA and CDR2 FQGNSA. This CDR3 spans 15 amino acids.